This TCR beta chain came from a study of CD8+ T cells in alopecia areata. Background on the study: Treated patients swallowed 5 to 10 mg of oral tofacitinib twice daily. Findings and limits, study-wide: Patients shared TCRs less clearly than mice did, possibly for HLA-related reasons.

On this clone itself: Its antigen remains unidentified.

Looked up from germline, CDR1 is MGHRA and CDR2 is YSYEKL. The CDR3 length is 15 residues. V lost 3 bases to trimming and J lost 0 bases; unmatched junction nucleotides: 1. Extracted from the samples, RNA was reverse transcribed into cDNA to serve as the sequencing template. Libraries were prepared by immunoSEQ multiplex PCR; TCRdb keeps only in-frame clonotypes and omits some of them. Of roughly 150,000 clones in the sample, around 47% were seen once. The material sequenced was CD4+ T cells sorted from blood. The receptor comes from a human donor with alopecia areata. The chain is built from TRBV4-1 and TRBJ2-1, with TRBD2 matching over 8 bases. CDR3 DNA sequence: TGCGCCAGCAGCCAGAGCGGGAGCTCCTACAATGAGCAGTTCTTC. Its protein is CASSQSGSSYNEQFF.